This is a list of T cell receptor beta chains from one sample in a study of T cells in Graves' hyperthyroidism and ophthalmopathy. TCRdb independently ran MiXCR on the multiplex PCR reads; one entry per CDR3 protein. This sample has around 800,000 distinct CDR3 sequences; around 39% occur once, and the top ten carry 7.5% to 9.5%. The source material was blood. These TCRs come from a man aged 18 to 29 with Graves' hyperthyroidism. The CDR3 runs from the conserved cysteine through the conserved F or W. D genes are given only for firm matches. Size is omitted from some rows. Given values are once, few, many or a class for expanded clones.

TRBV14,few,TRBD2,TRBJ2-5,TGTGCCAGCAGCCAAACTAGCGGGAGTCCCCAGTACTTC,CASSQTSGSPQYF
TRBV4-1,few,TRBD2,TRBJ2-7,TGTGCCAGCAGCCAAGAGGGCGGGGGTTCCTACGAGCAGTACTTC,CASSQEGGGSYEQYF
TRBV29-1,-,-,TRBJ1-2,TGCAGCCTTTACGGGAGTGGACGGGGCTACACCTTC,CSLYGSGRGYTF
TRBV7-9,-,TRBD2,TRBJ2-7,TGTGCCAGCAGCTCCGGACTAGCGGGAGTGCTGAGCTCCTACGAGCAGTACTTC,CASSSGLAGVLSSYEQYF
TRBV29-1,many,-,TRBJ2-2,TGCAGCGTTGGGGAGGGGGAAACCGGGGAGCTGTTTTTT,CSVGEGETGELFF
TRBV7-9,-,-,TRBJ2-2,TGTGCCAGCAGCCTCCGACTAGTAACCGGGGAGCTGTTTTTT,CASSLRLVTGELFF
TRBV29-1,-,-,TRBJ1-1,TGCAGCCCCCTCGGGCTTGTGAACACTGAAGCTTTCTTT,CSPLGLVNTEAFF
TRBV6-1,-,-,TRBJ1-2,TGTGCCAGCAGCCCCACGGACAGCCACTATGGCTACACCTTC,CASSPTDSHYGYTF
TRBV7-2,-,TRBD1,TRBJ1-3,TGTGCCAGCAGCCAAAGTGGACAGGGGGCCAACTCTGGAAACACCATATATTTT,CASSQSGQGANSGNTIYF
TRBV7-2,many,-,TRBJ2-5,TGTGCCAGCAGCTTCTCACAGCGAGGAGAGACCCAGTACTTC,CASSFSQRGETQYF
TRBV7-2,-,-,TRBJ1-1,TGTGCCAGCAGCTTAGGAAACGGTCTTAGAAACACTGAAGCTTTCTTT,CASSLGNGLRNTEAFF
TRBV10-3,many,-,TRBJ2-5,TGTGCCATCAGTGTCGAAGGACTAGAGACCCAGTACTTC,CAISVEGLETQYF
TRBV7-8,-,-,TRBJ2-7,TGTGCCAGCAGTTCGTCGAGAGGCCGCTACGAGCAGTACTTC,CASSSSRGRYEQYF
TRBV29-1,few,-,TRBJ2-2,TGCAGCGTTGGATTTGTGGGGTGGGAGTCTCGAGGGGAGCTGTTTTTT,CSVGFVGWESRGELFF
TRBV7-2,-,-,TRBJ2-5,TGTGCCAGCTCACCAGATACGAAGACCCAGTACTTC,CASSPDTKTQYF
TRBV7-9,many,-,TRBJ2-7,TGTGCCAGCAGCTTAGCGCTGGGCGAGCAGTACTTC,CASSLALGEQYF
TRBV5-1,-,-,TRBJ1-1,TGCGCCAGCAGCTCGAGACCGGACACTGAAGCTTTCTTT,CASSSRPDTEAFF
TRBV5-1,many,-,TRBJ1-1,TGCGCCAGCAGCAGGGGCGCCGACACTGAAGCTTTCTTT,CASSRGADTEAFF
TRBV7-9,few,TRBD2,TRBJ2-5,TGTGCCAGCAGCTTAGTGTGGGGGGGACAAGAGACCCAGTACTTC,CASSLVWGGQETQYF
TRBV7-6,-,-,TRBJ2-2,TGTGCCAGCGTCCGGGGAGGCTCAAACACCGGGGAGCTGTTTTTT,CASVRGGSNTGELFF
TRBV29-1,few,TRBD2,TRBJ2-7,TGCAGCGTGGCCGGGACTAGCGGTCCCTACGAGCAGTACTTC,CSVAGTSGPYEQYF
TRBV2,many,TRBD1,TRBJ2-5,TGTGCCAGCAGTGAGGAGACAGGGCTTGACGGGAAGACCCAGTACTTC,CASSEETGLDGKTQYF
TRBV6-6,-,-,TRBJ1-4,TGTGCCAGCCGCCTCAGGGAACTGTTTTTT,CASRLRELFF
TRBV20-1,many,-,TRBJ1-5,TGCAGTGCTAGTGAGGGTGGATGGGCCAATCAGCCCCAGCATTTT,CSASEGGWANQPQHF
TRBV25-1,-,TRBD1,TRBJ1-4,TGTGCCAGTGACGGGACAGCCTTTAATGAAAAACTGTTTTTT,CASDGTAFNEKLFF
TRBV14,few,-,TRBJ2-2,TGTGCCAGCAGCCATAATCGGAGAACCGGGGAGCTGTTTTTT,CASSHNRRTGELFF
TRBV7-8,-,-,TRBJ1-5,TGTGCCAGCAGCTTTGAGTGGGAATTGGGCAATCAGCCCCAGCATTTT,CASSFEWELGNQPQHF
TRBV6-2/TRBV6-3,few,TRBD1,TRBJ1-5,TGTGCCAGCAGTACCGGACAGGTCAACAATCAGCCCCAGCATTTT,CASSTGQVNNQPQHF
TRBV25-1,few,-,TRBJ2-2,TGTGCCAGCAGTGATTTGGGGGGCTGTATTATCGGGGAGCTGTTTTTT,CASSDLGGCIIGELFF
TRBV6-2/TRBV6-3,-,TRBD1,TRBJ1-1,TGTGCCAGCAGTTACCAGGGGGCTGCGAACACTGAAGCTTTCTTT,CASSYQGAANTEAFF
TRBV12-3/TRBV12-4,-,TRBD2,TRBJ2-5,TGTGCCAGCAGTTTAGCCCCGCCGACTAGCGGGCGACTTCCTACAGAGACCCAGTACTTC,CASSLAPPTSGRLPTETQYF
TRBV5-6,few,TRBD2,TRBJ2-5,TGTGCCAGCAGCTCCAGGACTAGCGGGATCTCACAAGAGACCCAGTACTTC,CASSSRTSGISQETQYF
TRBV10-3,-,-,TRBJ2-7,TGTGCCAGCAGTTACAGTTCGGACGCAACCTACGAGCAGTACTTC,CASSYSSDATYEQYF
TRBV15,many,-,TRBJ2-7,TGTGCCACCAGCAGATCGTCTTACGGAGTCCTCGAGCAGTACTTC,CATSRSSYGVLEQYF
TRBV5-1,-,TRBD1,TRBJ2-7,TGCGCCAGCAGCTCGGGACAGAGGGAGCGCGAGCAGTACTTC,CASSSGQREREQYF
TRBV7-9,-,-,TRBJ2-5,TGTGCCAGCAGCTCCAGTAGGGTGGAGACCCAGTACTTC,CASSSSRVETQYF
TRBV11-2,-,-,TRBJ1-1,TGTGCCAGCAGCACCAGAGGGGGGCTGACTTTCTTT,CASSTRGGLTFF
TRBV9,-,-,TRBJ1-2,TGTGCCAGCACCAGAAGGCCGGGAGGCTACACCTTC,CASTRRPGGYTF
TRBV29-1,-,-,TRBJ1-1,TGCAGCCCCGGACTCACTGAAGCTTTCTTT,CSPGLTEAFF
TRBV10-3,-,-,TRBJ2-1,TGTGCCATGGTAGCGGTGACCTACAATGAGCAGTTCTTC,CAMVAVTYNEQFF
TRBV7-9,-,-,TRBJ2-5,TGTGCCAGCACCAAGGTGGGGTTGGAGACCCAGTACTTC,CASTKVGLETQYF
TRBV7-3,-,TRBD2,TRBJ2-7,TGTGCCAGCAGCTTAACCAGACTAGCGGGAAGCTCCTACGAGCAGTACTTC,CASSLTRLAGSSYEQYF